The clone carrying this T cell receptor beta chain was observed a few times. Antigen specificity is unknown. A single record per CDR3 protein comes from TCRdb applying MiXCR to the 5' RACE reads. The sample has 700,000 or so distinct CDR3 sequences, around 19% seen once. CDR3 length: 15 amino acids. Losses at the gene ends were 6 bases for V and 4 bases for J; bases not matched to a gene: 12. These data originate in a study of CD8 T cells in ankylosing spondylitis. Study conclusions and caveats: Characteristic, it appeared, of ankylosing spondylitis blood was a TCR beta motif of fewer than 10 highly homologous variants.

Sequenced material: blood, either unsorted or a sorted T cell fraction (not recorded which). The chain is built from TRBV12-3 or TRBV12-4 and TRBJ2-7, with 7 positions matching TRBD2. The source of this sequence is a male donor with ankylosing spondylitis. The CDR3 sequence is CASSSTSVQWYEQYF. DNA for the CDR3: TGTGCCAGCAGCTCCACTAGCGTTCAATGGTACGAGCAGTACTTC.